The 24 T cell receptor beta chains listed next were all sequenced from one sample in a study of regulatory T cells in long-lasting Graves disease. Described time point: newly diagnosed GD, antithyroid drugs for less than 3 months. PBMC-extracted RNA yielded the TCR library. Construction of TCR beta libraries relied on iRepertoire HTBI primers and on Arm-PCR targeting CDR3 regions. TCRdb re-analysed the multiplex PCR reads in MiXCR, keeping a single row per CDR3 protein. In the table there are hundreds of thousands of distinct CDR3 sequences, around 15% of which are singletons. These same data were also listed under a study on T cells in Graves' hyperthyroidism and ophthalmopathy.

The starting material was peripheral blood mononuclear cells (PBMCs), obtained at new diagnosis, from a patient treated with antithyroid drugs. Source of these receptors: a woman aged 35-60 years with Graves disease.

This clonotype has a count of ten or more. V gene TRBV7-2 combines with J gene TRBJ1-5; D unclear. The germline V gene encodes CDR1 SGHTA and CDR2 FQGNSA. The CDR3 length is 15 residues. Trimming removed 1 base from V and 0 bases from J, with 7 bases in between. DNA of the CDR3: TGTGCCAGCAGCTTAGTACGGTCTAGCAATCAGCCCCAGCATTTT. Its translation is CASSLVRSSNQPQHF.

This clonotype was seen repeatedly, ten times or more. One end of the junction fails to match germline, which may point to a read error. J is TRBJ2-3 and V is TRBV5-1, with TRBD1 matching over 7 bases. This CDR3 comprises 15 residues. Germline lookup yields CDR1 SGHRS and CDR2 YFSETQ. Here the CDR3 DNA reads TGTGCCAGCAGCTGGGACAGTGGATACACAGATACGCAGTATTTT. Amino acids: CASSWDSGYTDTQYF.

This clonotype was seen only a few times. The chain has TRBV11-2 and TRBJ2-5; 15 bases agree with TRBD2. The V segment lost 5 bases and the J segment 4 bases; nucleotides outside the gene matches: 11. There are 18 residues in the CDR3. Looked up from germline, CDR1 is SGHAT and CDR2 is FQNNGV. The CDR3 DNA follows: TGTGCCAGCAGCCCTGGACTAGCGGGGGGGCCGGGGCGAGAGACCCAGTACTTC. Translation: CASSPGLAGGPGRETQYF. The whole variable domain, remainder taken from reference TRBV11-2 and TRBJ2-5, is EAGVAQSPRYKIIEKRQSVAFWCNPISGHATLYWYQQILGQGPKLLIQFQNNGVVDDSQLPKDRFSAERLKGVDSTLKIQPAKLEDSAVYLCASSPGLAGGPGRETQYFGPGTRLLVL.

The V and J genes are TRBV6-5 and TRBJ1-2; 7 bases align to TRBD1. The J segment lost 7 bases and the V segment lost 0 bases, leaving 2 bases of the junction unmatched. The CDR3 consists of 13 residues. Germline V lookup: CDR1 MNHEY, CDR2 SVGAGI. The CDR3 sequence is CASSYSRDSGYTF. The CDR3 nucleotides are TGTGCCAGCAGTTACTCCCGGGACAGTGGCTACACCTTC.

This clonotype was seen repeatedly, ten times or more. J is TRBJ2-1 and V is TRBV7-2; tentatively, D is TRBD1 (5 bases). CDR3 length: 12 amino acids. Germline loops: CDR1 SGHTA, CDR2 FQGNSA. V lost 0 bases, J lost 8 bases, and 5 bases lay in between. CDR3 region: CASSLARDEQFF. DNA of the CDR3: TGTGCCAGCAGCTTAGCCAGGGATGAGCAGTTCTTC.

The rearrangement uses TRBV7-9 and TRBJ1-2; D is undetermined. V lost 4 bases, J lost 3 bases, and 12 bases lay in between. Per germline, CDR1 SEHNR and CDR2 FQNEAQ (reference sequence). CDR3 length equals 14 residues. CDR3 sequence (DNA): TGTGCCAGCAGCTCCTCGTCGGGCCACTATGGCTACACCTTC. Amino acid sequence: CASSSSSGHYGYTF.

In the case of this clonotype: A much larger clonotype is one base distant, so this may be a read error. The rearrangement links TRBV11-2 to TRBJ1-1; D uncertain. The CDR3 is 11 residues long. Germline V lookup: CDR1 SGHAT, CDR2 FQNNGV. This CDR3 reads CASTSFTEALF. The CDR3 nucleotides read TGTGCCAGCACTTCCTTCACTGAAGCTCTCTTT.

Ten or more counts support this clonotype. V is TRBV7-3 and J is TRBJ1-1, with 9 bases fitting TRBD1. With V trimmed by 4 bases and J by 4 bases, 7 bases remained unmatched. Germline V lookup: CDR1 SGHTA, CDR2 FQGTGA. CDR3 length: 15 residues. The chain's CDR3 is CASSSGGQGVTEAFF. CDR3 sequence (DNA): TGTGCCAGCAGCTCCGGGGGACAGGGCGTCACTGAAGCTTTCTTT. The full variable domain, its missing parts supplied by reference TRBV7-3 and TRBJ1-1, is GAGVSQTPSNKVTEKGKYVELRCDPISGHTALYWYRQSLGQGPEFLIYFQGTGAADDSGLPNDRFFAVRPEGSVSTLKIQRTERGDSAVYLCASSSGGQGVTEAFFGQGTRLTVV.

J is TRBJ2-3 and V is TRBV9; D call uncertain. Germline CDR1 reads SGDLS; CDR2 reads YYNGEE. The CDR3 is 14 residues long. Deletions cut 0 bases from V and 3 bases from J, with 8 bases between. Written as DNA, the CDR3 is TGTGCCAGCAGCGTAGATAAGGGAACAGATACGCAGTATTTT. Translating it yields CASSVDKGTDTQYF.

In this sample, this clonotype turned up many times. The V gene is TRBV10-3, the J gene TRBJ2-1, with 7 bases identical to TRBD2. V lost 10 bases and J lost 5; bases outside the gene matches: 8. The CDR3 has 13 residues. Germline CDR1 is ENHRY and CDR2 is SYGVKD. CDR3 in amino acids: CASSRETDNEQFF. CDR3 bases: TGTGCCAGCTCGCGGGAGACTGACAATGAGCAGTTCTTC.

The table lists this clonotype with many counts. The chain couples TRBV30 to TRBJ1-1; unclear D gene. V gave up 8 bases and J gave up 6 bases, with 13 bases separating them. Germline CDR1 GTSNPN, CDR2 SVGIG (reference sequence). The CDR3 sequence is 11 residues long. The DNA of the CDR3 is TGTGCCCGAAGACGGGTGTCTGAAGCTTTCTTT. Amino acid sequence: CARRRVSEAFF.

The sample holds many counts of this clonotype. The chain joins TRBV7-9 to TRBJ2-1, with D possibly called TRBD1 or TRBD2 (5 bases each). Trimming shortened V by 4 bases and J by 8 bases, and 18 bases separated the two germline ends. Germline V gene lookup returns CDR1 SEHNR and CDR2 FQNEAQ (reference sequence). The CDR3 has 15 amino acids. The CDR3 bases are TGTGCCAGCAGCTATAGGGTGGGGGTCACCGATGAGCAGTTCTTC. As protein: CASSYRVGVTDEQFF. Looking up the rest from reference TRBV7-9 and TRBJ2-1 gives the full variable domain: DTGVSQNPRHKITKRGQNVTFRCDPISEHNRLYWYRQTLGQGPEFLTYFQNEAQLEKSRLLSDRFSAERPKGSFSTLEIQRTEQGDSAMYLCASSYRVGVTDEQFFGPGTRLTVL.

This clonotype occurred many times. The CDR3 here is CASTISNYGYTF. CDR3 in DNA: TGTGCCAGCACGATTTCTAACTATGGCTACACCTTC. The chain joins TRBV6-1 to TRBJ1-2; no clear D. Trimming took off 7 bases at V and 0 bases at J, with 6 bases between the two ends. CDR1 and CDR2 from the germline V gene are MNHNS and SASEGT. The length of the CDR3 is 12 residues.

This clonotype was seen more than once but under ten times. The rearrangement links TRBV27 to TRBJ1-2; 9 bases are a match to TRBD1. The CDR3 is 13 amino acids. V gave up 6 bases and J gave up 8 bases; unmatched junction bases: 7. Per the germline V gene, CDR1 is MNHEY and CDR2 is SMNVEV (reference sequence). The CDR3 region has the DNA TGTGCCAGCAGCCACGGACAGGGGAACGGCTACACCTTC. This translates into CASSHGQGNGYTF.

There are many counts of this clonotype. The J gene is TRBJ1-6, the V gene TRBV20-1; D is possibly TRBD1 (5 bases). V was trimmed by 3 bases and J by 9 bases, leaving 18 bases between them. The CDR3 contains 15 residues. Germline lookup yields CDR1 DFQATT and CDR2 SNEGSKA (reference sequence). The CDR3 is CSASSLGAQGSPLHF. DNA of the CDR3: TGCAGTGCTAGCTCACTCGGGGCCCAGGGTTCACCCCTCCACTTT.

This clonotype was recorded at least ten times. J is TRBJ2-5 and V is TRBV3-1, with 7 bases matching TRBD1. V was pared by 2 bases and J by 2 bases, with 5 bases of the junction left unmatched. The CDR3 has 15 residues. CDR1 and CDR2 (germline): LGHDT, YNNKEL (reference sequence). CDR3 DNA sequence: TGTGCCAGCAGCCAACTAACAGGGGATCAAGAGACCCAGTACTTC. The encoded protein is CASSQLTGDQETQYF.

Only a few counts were recorded for this clonotype. The J gene is TRBJ1-6, the V gene TRBV12-3 or TRBV12-4; the match to TRBD1 covers 11 bases. V lost 6 bases and J lost 10; bases outside the gene matches: 11. The CDR3 covers 16 residues. In DNA, the CDR3 is TGTGCCAGCAGATCCGGGACAGGGGGATTGGAATCACCCCTCCACTTT. Protein product: CASRSGTGGLESPLHF.

This clonotype has a handful of counts. The genes are TRBV7-9 and TRBJ1-1; D gene unclear. Deletions cut 1 base from V and 1 base from J, with 10 bases between. CDR3 length: 15 residues. CDR1 is SEHNR, CDR2 FQNEAQ, per germline (reference sequence). The CDR3 is CASSLVGRKNTEAFF. CDR3 DNA: TGTGCCAGCAGCTTAGTCGGACGGAAGAACACTGAAGCTTTCTTT.

This clonotype was picked up many times. This chain links TRBV7-2 with TRBJ1-2; D possibly corresponds to TRBD1 (5 bases). The CDR3 is made up of 16 amino acids. CDR1 is SGHTA, CDR2 FQGNSA, per germline. V was cut by 5 bases and J by 3 bases, with 19 bases left in between. CDR3 nucleotides: TGTGCCAGCAGCGGGGGGGGAGGGGCAAGCGACTATGGCTACACCTTC. Amino acids: CASSGGGGASDYGYTF.

This clonotype was observed at least ten times. The rearrangement uses TRBV3-1 and TRBJ1-2; 8 bases are shared with TRBD1. V shed 1 base, J shed 4 bases, and the junction held 2 bases outside the gene matches. Germline-derived CDR1 and CDR2 are LGHDT and YNNKEL (reference sequence). CDR3 length equals 14 residues. The CDR3 nucleotides read TGTGCCAGCAGCCAAGCACAGGGGGTCTATGGCTACACCTTC. It specifies CASSQAQGVYGYTF.

Ten or more counts support this clonotype. V is TRBV30 and J is TRBJ1-2; 7 positions agree with TRBD1. This CDR3 contains 11 residues. V gave up 5 bases and J gave up 8 bases; unmatched junction bases: 5. From germline, CDR1 is GTSNPN and CDR2 SVGIG (reference sequence). CDR3 nucleotides: TGTGCCTGGCCGGACAGGAAAGGCTACACCTTC. Amino acids: CAWPDRKGYTF.

This chain joins TRBV30 and TRBJ1-2; no reliable D call. The CDR3 is 12 amino acids. Germline loops: CDR1 GTSNPN, CDR2 SVGIG (reference sequence). Trimming cost V 3 bases and J 6 bases, with 11 bases left between them. CDR3 in DNA: TGTGCCTGGAGCCTAAACCGGGATGGCTACACCTTC. Protein sequence: CAWSLNRDGYTF.

This clonotype was detected many times. The chain uses TRBV6-1 and TRBJ1-1; D gene uncertain. Trimming took 7 bases from V and 0 from J, leaving 9 bases between them. CDR1 MNHNS and CDR2 SASEGT come from the germline V gene. The CDR3 length is 13 residues. CDR3 residues: CASTLVLNTEAFF. The CDR3 DNA sequence: TGTGCCAGCACCCTTGTTTTGAACACTGAAGCTTTCTTT.

This clonotype came up a few times. The chain is built from TRBV5-8 and TRBJ1-3; D remains unclear. V dropped 6 bases and J dropped 6 bases, with 16 bases sitting between them. Per germline, CDR1 SGHTS and CDR2 YDEGEE. This CDR3 contains 14 residues. The chain's CDR3 is CASKASASVNTIYF. The CDR3 DNA follows: TGTGCCAGCAAAGCGAGCGCGTCCGTAAACACCATATATTTT.